This TCR beta chain was profiled in a study of blood T cell repertoires in COVID-19. Profiled with immunoSEQ multiplex PCR; TCRdb holds only in-frame clones, not every one. The repertoire includes approximately 120,000 clones, around 82% of them detected once, and 5.9% sits in the top ten. With V trimmed by 5 bases and J by 2 bases, 12 bases remained unmatched. Germline CDR1 reads SGHRS; CDR2 reads YFSETQ. The CDR3 is 16 amino acids. This clone appeared once. Sequences were obtained from peripheral blood. J is TRBJ2-7 and V is TRBV5-1; TRBD1 matches at 8 bases. The sequence was obtained from an elderly man with active or convalescent COVID-19. The CDR3 spells CASRRSAGTGTYEQYF. As DNA, the CDR3 is TGCGCCAGCAGACGTTCCGCCGGGACAGGTACCTACGAGCAGTACTTC.